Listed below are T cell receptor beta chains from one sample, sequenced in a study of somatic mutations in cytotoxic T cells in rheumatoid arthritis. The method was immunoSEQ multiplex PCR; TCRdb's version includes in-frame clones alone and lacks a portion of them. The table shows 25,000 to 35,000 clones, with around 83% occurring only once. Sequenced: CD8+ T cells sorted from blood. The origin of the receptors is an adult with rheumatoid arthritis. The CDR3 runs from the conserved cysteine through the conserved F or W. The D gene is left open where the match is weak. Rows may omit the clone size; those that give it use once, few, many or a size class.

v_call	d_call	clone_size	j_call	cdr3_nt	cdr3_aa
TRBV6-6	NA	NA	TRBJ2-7	TGTGCCAGCAGTTCCCGACGGGATTCCTACGAGCAGTACTTC	CASSSRRDSYEQYF
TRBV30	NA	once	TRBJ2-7	TGTGCCTGGAGTGTTGGGTCTTCCCCCTCCTACGAGCAGTACTTC	CAWSVGSSPSYEQYF
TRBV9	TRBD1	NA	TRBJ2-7	TGTGCCAGCAGCCCCTGGGACAGTACTTACGAGCAGTACTTC	CASSPWDSTYEQYF
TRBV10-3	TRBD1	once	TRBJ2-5	TGTGCCATCAGACGTGCGGGACAGGGAGCGAGGGAGACCCAGTACTTC	CAIRRAGQGARETQYF
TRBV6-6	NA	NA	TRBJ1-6	TGTGCCAGCAAGGGGAGCTCCTATAATTCACCCCTCCACTTT	CASKGSSYNSPLHF
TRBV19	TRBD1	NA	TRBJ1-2	TGTGCCAGTAGTCCAACAGGGGGCTCTGGCTACACCTTC	CASSPTGGSGYTF
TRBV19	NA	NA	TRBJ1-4	TGTGCCAGTAGTTTTATGGAGGCAGGAGTGGGTGAAAAACTGTTTTTT	CASSFMEAGVGEKLFF
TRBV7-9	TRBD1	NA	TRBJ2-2	TGTGCCAGCAGCTCCAGGGGGCGAAACACCGGGGAGCTGTTTTTT	CASSSRGRNTGELFF
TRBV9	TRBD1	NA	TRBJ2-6	TGTGCCAGCAGTAAGACAGGGTCTGGGGCCAACGTCCTGACTTTC	CASSKTGSGANVLTF
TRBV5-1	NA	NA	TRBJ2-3	TGCGCCAGCAGCTTGTCCGCGGATCGGGCAAGGACAGATACGCAGTATTTT	CASSLSADRARTDTQYF
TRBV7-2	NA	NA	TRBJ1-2	TGTGCCAGCAGCACGGACGGCAACTATGGCTACACCTTC	CASSTDGNYGYTF
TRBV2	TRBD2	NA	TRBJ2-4	TGTGCCAGCAGTGACCCGGGACTAGCGGGAGCCTTAGCCAAAAACATTCAGTACTTC	CASSDPGLAGALAKNIQYF
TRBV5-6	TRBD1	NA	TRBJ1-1	TGTGCCAGCAGCTTGGCCCGGGACAGGGTAATAAAAGCTTTCTTT	CASSLARDRVIKAFF
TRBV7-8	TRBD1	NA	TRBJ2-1	TGTGCCAGCAGCCCCACACAGGGGGCCGATGAGCAGTTCTTC	CASSPTQGADEQFF
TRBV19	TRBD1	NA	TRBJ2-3	TGTGCCAGTAGCACCGAGGACAGGGTAGGGGATACGCAGTATTTT	CASSTEDRVGDTQYF
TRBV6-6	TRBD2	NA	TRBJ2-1	TGTGCCAGCAGTTACCGGGAGGTAGGGTCCTACAATGAGCAGTTCTTC	CASSYREVGSYNEQFF
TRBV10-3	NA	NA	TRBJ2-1	TGTGCCATCAGTGAGTACTCCTACAATGAGCAGTTCTTC	CAISEYSYNEQFF
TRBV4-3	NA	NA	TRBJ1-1	TGCGCCAGCAGCCAAGATCCCTACATGAACACTGAAGCTTTCTTT	CASSQDPYMNTEAFF
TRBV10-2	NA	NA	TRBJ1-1	TGCGCCAGCAGGGCAGGGTGGAACACTGAAGCTTTCTTT	CASRAGWNTEAFF
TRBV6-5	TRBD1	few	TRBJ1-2	TGTGCCAGCAGGGGACAGGGGACGCTGGGCTACACCTTC	CASRGQGTLGYTF
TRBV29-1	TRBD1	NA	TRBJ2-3	TGCAGCGTTGCGAGGGGGCCTCCTGCAGGTACGCAGTATTTT	CSVARGPPAGTQYF
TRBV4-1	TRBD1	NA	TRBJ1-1	TGCGCCAGCAAACAGGGGGGTAACACTGAAGCTTTCTTT	CASKQGGNTEAFF
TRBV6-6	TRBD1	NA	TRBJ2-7	TGTGCCAGCGGTGGGGACAGTCCCTACGAGCAGTACTTC	CASGGDSPYEQYF
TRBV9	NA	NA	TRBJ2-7	TGTGCCAGCAGCGGGGGGGACACGACCTACGAGCAGTACTTC	CASSGGDTTYEQYF
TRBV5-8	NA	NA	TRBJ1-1	TGTGCCAGCAGCTTGCGTTTGAGGGGTTCGGGGAACACTGAAGCTTTCTTT	CASSLRLRGSGNTEAFF
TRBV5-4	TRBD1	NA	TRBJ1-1	TGTGCCAGCAGAATGGGGGACAGCTACACTGAAGCTTTCTTT	CASRMGDSYTEAFF
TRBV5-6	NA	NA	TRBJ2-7	TGTGCCAGCAGCTTGGGAGGGAGTCCCTACGAGCAGTACTTC	CASSLGGSPYEQYF
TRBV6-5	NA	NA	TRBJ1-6	TGTGCCAGCAGCCCACAGGGTAACTCACCCCTCCACTTT	CASSPQGNSPLHF
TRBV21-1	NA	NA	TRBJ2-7	TGTGCCAGCAGCAAAGATACAGCCAACTACGAGCAGTACTTC	CASSKDTANYEQYF
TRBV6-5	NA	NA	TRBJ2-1	TGTGCCAGCAGTTACTACTCCCAGGGGGAGCAGTTCTTC	CASSYYSQGEQFF
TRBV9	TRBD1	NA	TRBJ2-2	TGTGCCAGCAGCGTAGTAGCAGGGGGGAACACCGGGGAGCTGTTTTTT	CASSVVAGGNTGELFF
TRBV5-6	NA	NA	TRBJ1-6	TGTGCCAGCAGCTTGGAGGGCTTAGGGGCGTGGAATTCACCCCTCCACTTT	CASSLEGLGAWNSPLHF